Shown below are 25 T cell receptor beta chains from a single sample sequenced in a study of molecular identifiers for immune sequencing clone quantification. TCRdb reanalysed the PCR reads using MiXCR and keeps one entry per CDR3 protein. The data hold around 460,000 distinct CDR3 sequences, with around 25% observed a single time. Sequenced input: naive CD8+ T cells from blood, with Jurkat cell RNA spiked in. The subset was: FACS-sorted CD8+CD4-CCR7+CD45RA+ naive T cells. The source is a human donor in good health. Some libraries in this study had Jurkat cell RNA spiked in.

This clonotype has a handful of counts. This chain's CDR3 is CASSYTTGTQETQYF. DNA for the CDR3: TGTGCCAGCAGTTACACCACAGGGACACAAGAGACCCAGTACTTC. V gene TRBV6-2 or TRBV6-3 combines with J gene TRBJ2-5; D is possibly TRBD1 (6 bases). Germline V gives CDR1 MNHEY, CDR2 SVGEGT. This CDR3 has 15 residues. V was cut by 2 bases and J by 2 bases, with 12 bases left in between.

With regard to this clonotype: Given a much more abundant clone one base away, this may be a read error. This rearrangement joins TRBV29-1 to TRBJ1-1; D is possibly TRBD1 (5 bases). The length of the CDR3 is 15 residues. Germline values: CDR1 SQVTM, CDR2 ANQGSEA. V was trimmed by 2 bases and J by 4 bases, leaving 17 bases between them. The DNA of the CDR3 is TGCAGCGTTGAAAGAACCGGGGCGCAGACCACTGAAGCTTTCTTT. Translating it yields CSVERTGAQTTEAFF.

This clonotype was picked up many times. The chain has TRBV4-3 and TRBJ2-7; D is undetermined. V lost 0 bases and J lost 6, with 12 bases in between. This CDR3 has 14 amino acids. The germline CDR1 and CDR2 sequences are LGHNA and YSLEER. The CDR3 region is CASSQDTSRSEQYF. DNA for the CDR3: TGCGCCAGCAGCCAAGATACATCCCGAAGCGAGCAGTACTTC.

V usage is TRBV19 and J usage is TRBJ2-3; no firm D call. From germline, CDR1 is LNHDA and CDR2 SQIVND (reference sequence). This CDR3 has 12 residues. Trimming stripped 3 bases from V and 4 bases from J, with 5 bases between. CDR3 nucleotides: TGTGCCAGTAGTATCAAGGCAGATACGCAGTATTTT. It yields the protein CASSIKADTQYF.

The chain employs TRBV5-1 and TRBJ2-4; D is unclear. With 0 bases removed from V and 12 bases from J, the gap between germline ends came to 7 bases. The V gene's germline CDR1 is SGHRS and CDR2 YFSETQ. The CDR3 contains 11 residues. CDR3 in DNA: TGCGCCAGCAGCTTGGGGATACATCAGTACTTC. As protein: CASSLGIHQYF.

This clonotype was picked up many times. The V call is TRBV6-2 or TRBV6-3, the J call TRBJ1-5; D uncertain. The CDR3 extends over 14 amino acids. Per germline, CDR1 MNHEY and CDR2 SVGEGT. V lost 7 bases and J lost 0, with 10 bases in between. The CDR3 DNA sequence: TGTGCCAGCAACGGTGGGTATAGCAATCAGCCCCAGCATTTT. Translation: CASNGGYSNQPQHF.

The chain links TRBV6-4 to TRBJ2-2, with TRBD1 matching 7 bases. Germline CDR1 is MRHNA and CDR2 is SNTAGT. The CDR3 has 16 residues. J lost 5 bases, V lost 1 base, and 7 bases had no gene match. CDR3 loop: CASSDFAGGRTGELFF. CDR3 in DNA: TGTGCCAGCAGTGACTTCGCAGGGGGAAGGACCGGGGAGCTGTTTTTT.

The rearrangement links TRBV4-1 to TRBJ1-6; D not resolved. This CDR3 has 12 residues. V shed 6 bases and J shed 8 bases, with 8 bases lying between them. Germline V lookup: CDR1 MGHRA, CDR2 YSYEKL. CDR3 coding DNA: TGCGCCAGCAGAACAGCCGATTCACCCCTCCACTTT. Its protein is CASRTADSPLHF.

This clonotype was seen a few times. The chain has TRBV5-1 and TRBJ1-2; unclear D gene. V shed 0 bases and J shed 4 bases, with 10 bases lying between them. Germline values: CDR1 SGHRS, CDR2 YFSETQ. The CDR3 runs to 14 residues. Here the CDR3 reads CASSLGADIYGYTF. DNA for the CDR3: TGCGCCAGCAGCTTGGGAGCAGATATCTATGGCTACACCTTC. Filled out from reference TRBV5-1 and TRBJ1-2, the complete variable domain reads KAGVTQTPRYLIKTRGQQVTLSCSPISGHRSVSWYQQTPGQGLQFLFEYFSETQRNKGNFPGRFSGRQFSNSRSEMNVSTLELGDSALYLCASSLGADIYGYTFGSGTRLTVV.

V usage is TRBV5-6 and J usage is TRBJ2-7; D is ambiguous. The V gene's germline CDR1 is SGHDT and CDR2 YYEEEE. The CDR3 is made up of 16 amino acids. V was cut by 1 base and J by 3 bases, with 17 bases left in between. CDR3 in amino acids: CASSLPPGPLYYEQYF. CDR3 coding DNA: TGTGCCAGCAGCTTGCCACCCGGACCACTTTACTACGAGCAGTACTTC.

This rearrangement joins TRBV9 to TRBJ2-5; D tentatively reads TRBD1 or TRBD2 (5 bases each). This CDR3 region has 15 residues. V was pared by 3 bases and J by 0 bases, with 12 bases between. Germline V gene sequence: CDR1 SGDLS, CDR2 YYNGEE. The CDR3 reads CASSGTGAHQETQYF. The CDR3 DNA is TGTGCCAGCAGCGGAACCGGGGCCCACCAAGAGACCCAGTACTTC.

This chain joins TRBV27 and TRBJ2-3; no definite D call. The V and J ends lost 2 bases and 0 bases respectively, with 18 bases between them. The CDR3 sequence is 18 residues long. CDR1 is MNHEY, CDR2 SMNVEV, per germline (reference sequence). The CDR3 nucleotides read TGTGCCAGCAGTTTAATCCCCCTAACGGACGGCAGCACAGATACGCAGTATTTT. Its translation: CASSLIPLTDGSTDTQYF.

This clonotype was detected only a few times. A read error may be the cause here, since a much bigger clone is one base away. The V and J genes are TRBV4-3 and TRBJ1-1; D may be TRBD1 (6 bases). The ends were cut back, 0 bases at V and 3 bases at J, with 8 bases in the middle. The CDR3 is 14 amino acids. Germline lookup yields CDR1 LGHNA and CDR2 YSLEER. The CDR3 sequence: CASSQDRGHTEAFF. The CDR3 DNA reads as TGCGCCAGCAGCCAAGACAGGGGTCACACTGAAGCTTTCTTT.

V gene TRBV12-3 or TRBV12-4 combines with J gene TRBJ1-4; possibly TRBD1 for D (6 bases). Trimming took off 4 bases at V and 8 bases at J, with 17 bases between the two ends. The CDR3 is 15 amino acids. In DNA form, the CDR3 reads TGTGCCAGCAGTTCGGCGGGGGCAGGAGTAGAAAAACTGTTTTTT. Translation: CASSSAGAGVEKLFF.

Ten or more counts support this clonotype. The rearrangement joins TRBV6-5 to TRBJ2-5; maybe TRBD1 (6 bases). V gave up 1 base and J gave up 3 bases, with 9 bases separating them. The germline V gene has CDR1 MNHEY and CDR2 SVGAGI. The CDR3 is made up of 14 amino acids. The CDR3 protein is CASSYFSGEETQYF. The CDR3 DNA is TGTGCCAGCAGTTACTTTTCAGGGGAAGAGACCCAGTACTTC.

This clonotype has a handful of counts. The chain has TRBV19 and TRBJ2-1; TRBD1 agrees at 11 bases. V dropped 6 bases and J dropped 1; count of bases not matched to a gene: 8. The V gene's germline CDR1 is LNHDA and CDR2 SQIVND (reference sequence). CDR3 size: 17 residues. The CDR3 DNA follows: TGTGCCAGTAGGGAGGGGGACAGGGGGAAATCCTACAATGAGCAGTTCTTC. Its protein product is CASREGDRGKSYNEQFF.

In its sample, this clonotype was seen a few times. This chain links TRBV5-1 with TRBJ2-5, with D uncertain. Trimming pared 4 bases from V and 1 base from J, leaving 5 bases between. This CDR3 contains 12 residues. Germline CDR1 SGHRS, CDR2 YFSETQ. Written as DNA, the CDR3 is TGCGCCAGCAGCGTGTCCCAAGAGACCCAGTACTTC. It translates to CASSVSQETQYF.

V usage is TRBV2 and J usage is TRBJ2-7, with unresolved D. V lost 8 bases and J 6 bases, leaving 14 bases between the germline ends. Germline V gene lookup returns CDR1 SNHLY and CDR2 FYNNEI. This CDR3 has 12 residues. The CDR3 nucleotides are TGTGCCAGCGCTTTTTCAGGAACCGAGCAGTACTTC. This gives the protein CASAFSGTEQYF.

In this sample, this clonotype turned up a few times. The chain joins TRBV12-3 or TRBV12-4 to TRBJ2-2; TRBD2 agrees at 9 bases. The CDR3 contains 17 residues. V trimming: 6 bases; J trimming: 5 bases; junction bases outside the gene matches: 13. CDR3 loop: CASRPTGAGGVTGELFF. CDR3 DNA: TGTGCCAGCAGACCGACTGGGGCGGGAGGGGTGACCGGGGAGCTGTTTTTT.

This clonotype was picked up many times. The chain combines TRBV12-3 or TRBV12-4 with TRBJ1-1, with TRBD1 as a possible D gene (5 bases). This CDR3 is 13 amino acids long. V was clipped by 5 bases and J by 1 base, with 8 bases between them. The CDR3 loop reads CASSPGTNTEAFF. CDR3 nucleotide sequence: TGTGCCAGCAGTCCGGGGACGAACACTGAAGCTTTCTTT.

This clonotype was observed many times. This chain uses TRBV6-2 or TRBV6-3 with TRBJ2-7, with D perhaps matching TRBD1 (6 bases). V lost 4 bases, J lost 5 bases, and 18 bases lay in between. Germline lookup yields CDR1 MNHEY and CDR2 SVGEGT. There are 15 residues in the CDR3. The CDR3 is CASSSPQDSEDEQYF. The CDR3 nucleotides are TGTGCCAGCAGTTCTCCTCAGGACAGTGAGGACGAGCAGTACTTC.

Details on this clonotype: Given the absence of the conserved phenylalanine or tryptophan at the CDR3 end, a read error is likely. The CDR3 nucleotides are TGCAGTGCTAGAGAGGCCGGGACGACGGAACTTCGGGCTTTCCTT. This gives the protein CSAREAGTTELRAFL. This chain uses TRBV20-1 with TRBJ1-1; D is perhaps TRBD1 (5 bases). Trimming took off 0 bases at V and 11 bases at J, with 22 bases between the two ends. Germline CDR1 reads DFQATT; CDR2 reads SNEGSKA (reference sequence). The CDR3 extends over 15 amino acids.

The sample holds many counts of this clonotype. CDR3 bases: TGTGCCAGTAATGGGATAGGCAATCAGCCCCAGCATTTT. Its translation is CASNGIGNQPQHF. This chain links TRBV19 with TRBJ1-5, with D uncertain. CDR1 and CDR2 (germline): LNHDA, SQIVND (reference sequence). Trimming took 7 bases from V and 2 from J, leaving 9 bases between them. The CDR3 has 13 amino acids.

With respect to this clonotype: Relative to the germline gene, one junction end is altered; a read error may explain this. This chain connects TRBV7-9 to TRBJ2-7, with 7 bases aligning to TRBD2. This CDR3 has 14 amino acids. Germline values: CDR1 SEHNR, CDR2 FQNEAQ (reference sequence). The CDR3 bases are TGTGCCAGCAGCTCGCCCCCGCGGGAGTACGCGCAGTACTTC. This codes for CASSSPPREYAQYF. Filled out from reference TRBV7-9 and TRBJ2-7, the complete variable domain reads DTGVSQNPRHKITKRGQNVTFRCDPISEHNRLYWYRQTLGQGPEFLTYFQNEAQLEKSRLLSDRFSAERPKGSFSTLEIQRTEQGDSAMYLCASSSPPREYAQYFGPGTRLTVT.

This clonotype has more than one count but fewer than ten. At one of its ends the junction is not consistent with the germline gene, which may arise from a read error. J is TRBJ2-7 and V is TRBV5-3, with TRBD2 as a possible D gene (5 bases). TRBV5-3 is identified as an open reading frame with a role that is uncertain. The CDR3 consists of 17 residues. DNA for the CDR3: TGTGCCAGCAGCTTAGGTCCCCCGGGGATGAGCTCCTACGAGCAGTACTTC. Protein: CASSLGPPGMSSYEQYF.